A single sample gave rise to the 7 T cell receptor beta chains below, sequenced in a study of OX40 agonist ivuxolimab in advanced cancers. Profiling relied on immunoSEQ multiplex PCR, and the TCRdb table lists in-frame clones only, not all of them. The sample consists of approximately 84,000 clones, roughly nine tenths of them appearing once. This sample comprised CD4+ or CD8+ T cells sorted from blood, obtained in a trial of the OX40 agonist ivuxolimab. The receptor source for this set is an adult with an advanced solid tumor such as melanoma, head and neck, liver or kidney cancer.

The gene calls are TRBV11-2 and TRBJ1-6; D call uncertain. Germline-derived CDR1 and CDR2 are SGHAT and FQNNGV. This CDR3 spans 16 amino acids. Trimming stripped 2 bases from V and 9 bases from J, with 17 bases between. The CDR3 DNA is TGTGCCAGCAGCTTAATGGGCTCGCCGTTGGGTTCACCCCTCCACTTT. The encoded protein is CASSLMGSPLGSPLHF.

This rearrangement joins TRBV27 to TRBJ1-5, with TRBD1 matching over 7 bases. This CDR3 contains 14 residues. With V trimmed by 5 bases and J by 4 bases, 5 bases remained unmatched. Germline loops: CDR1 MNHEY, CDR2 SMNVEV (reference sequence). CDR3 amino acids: CASSPTGENQPQHF. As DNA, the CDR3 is TGTGCCAGCAGTCCCACAGGGGAGAATCAGCCCCAGCATTTT.

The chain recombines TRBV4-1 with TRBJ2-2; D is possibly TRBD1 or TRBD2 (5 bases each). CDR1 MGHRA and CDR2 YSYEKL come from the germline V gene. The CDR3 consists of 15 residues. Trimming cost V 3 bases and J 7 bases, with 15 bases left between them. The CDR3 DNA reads TGCGCCAGCAGCCAGGGGACCCTATTGGGCGGGGAGCTGTTTTTT. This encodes CASSQGTLLGGELFF.

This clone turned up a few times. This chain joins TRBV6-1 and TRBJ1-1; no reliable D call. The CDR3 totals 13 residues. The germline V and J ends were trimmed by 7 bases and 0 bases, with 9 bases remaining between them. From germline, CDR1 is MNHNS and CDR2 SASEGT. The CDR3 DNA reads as TGTGCCAGCAATGACTACTTGAACACTGAAGCTTTCTTT. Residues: CASNDYLNTEAFF.

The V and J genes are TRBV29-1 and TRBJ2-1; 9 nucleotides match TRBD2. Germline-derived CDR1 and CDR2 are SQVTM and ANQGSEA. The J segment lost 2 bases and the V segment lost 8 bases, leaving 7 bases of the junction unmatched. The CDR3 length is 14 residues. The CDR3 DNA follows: TGCAGCTCAGCTAGCGGGGCTACCTACAATGAGCAGTTCTTC. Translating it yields CSSASGATYNEQFF.

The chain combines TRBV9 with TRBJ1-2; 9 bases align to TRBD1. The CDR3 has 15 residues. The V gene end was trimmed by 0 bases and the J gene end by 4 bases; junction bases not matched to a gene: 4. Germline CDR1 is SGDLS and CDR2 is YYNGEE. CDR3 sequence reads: CASSVGGQGIYGYTF. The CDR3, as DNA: TGTGCCAGCAGCGTAGGCGGACAGGGGATCTATGGCTACACCTTC. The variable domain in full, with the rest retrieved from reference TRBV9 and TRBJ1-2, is DSGVTQTPKHLITATGQRVTLRCSPRSGDLSVYWYQQSLDQGLQFLIQYYNGEERAKGNILERFSAQQFPDLHSELNLSSLELGDSALYFCASSVGGQGIYGYTFGSGTRLTVV.

The CDR3 nucleotides are TGTGCCAGCAGCACTCACAGGGGGCCCGCGAACACCGGGGAGCTGTTTTTT. It is translated as CASSTHRGPANTGELFF. V gene TRBV9 combines with J gene TRBJ2-2; 9 bases map to TRBD1. With 4 bases clipped from V and 0 bases from J, the junction kept 7 bases outside the gene matches. The CDR3 runs 17 residues. The germline gives CDR1 SGDLS, CDR2 YYNGEE.